This T cell receptor beta chain was identified in a study of vaccination effects on CD4 cells after COVID-19. Here immunoSEQ multiplex PCR was the method, and the copy in TCRdb shows in-frame clones only, minus some. The data show roughly 51,000 clones, about 76% seen once. Following culture for about ten days, CD4+ T cells were isolated. The individual was infected with SARS-CoV-2 between March and December 2020, as confirmed by PCR. As their vaccination, participants received two doses of either BNT162b2 or mRNA-1273. Germline CDR1 LGHNA, CDR2 YNFKEQ. V was clipped by 0 bases and J by 3 bases, with 3 bases between them. The CDR3 extends over 12 amino acids. This clone has just a few counts. Its antigen is undetermined.

The source of this sequence is a human donor who had a prior SARS-CoV-2 infection. This sequence joins TRBV4-2 and TRBJ2-7; D is ambiguous. The input for sequencing was CD4+ T cells from PBMCs cultured without peptide, taken after COVID-19 vaccination. The CDR3 is CASSQDLYEQYF. The CDR3 DNA sequence: TGTGCCAGCAGCCAAGATCTCTACGAGCAGTACTTC.